A single sample is the source of the 7 T cell receptor beta chains below, sequenced in a study of Ad26.COV2.S vaccination and SARS-CoV-2 variants. As for treatment: some 20 received Ad26.COV2.S at low or high dose, single or two shots; 5 received placebo; per-sample allocation not given. All samples were drawn on day 63, counting from the first vaccine or placebo injection. Clones were read by immunoSEQ multiplex PCR, and TCRdb kept only the in-frame ones, dropping some. The sample holds roughly 380,000 clones, about nine tenths seen once. The specimen comprised peripheral blood, sampled in a trial of Ad26.COV2.S vaccine versus placebo. The source is a person between 18 and 65 years old who received the Ad26.COV2.S COVID-19 vaccine or a placebo.

The chain employs TRBV5-8 and TRBJ2-2; the D call may be TRBD1 or TRBD2 (5 bases each). Per the germline V gene, CDR1 is SGHTS and CDR2 is YDEGEE. The CDR3 is made up of 15 amino acids. Trimming left V 5 bases short and J 3 bases short, with 14 bases between. CDR3 loop: CASRTPGAYTGELFF. The CDR3 DNA follows: TGTGCCAGCAGAACCCCCGGGGCCTACACCGGGGAGCTGTTTTTT.

The V call is TRBV19, the J call TRBJ2-5; perhaps TRBD2 as D (7 bases). The V and J ends lost 3 bases and 1 base respectively, with 12 bases between them. The CDR3 totals 15 residues. Germline V gene sequence: CDR1 LNHDA, CDR2 SQIVND (reference sequence). The CDR3 nucleotides read TGTGCCAGTAGTATGATCCGGGGGGCCCAAGAGACCCAGTACTTC. Protein product: CASSMIRGAQETQYF.

A few counts support this clone. CDR3 region: CASSQPAVGQPQHF. CDR3 nucleotide sequence: TGCGCCAGCAGCCAACCGGCGGTTGGGCAGCCCCAGCATTTT. This sequence joins TRBV4-1 and TRBJ1-5; D ambiguous. This CDR3 is 14 amino acids long. The ends were cut back, 2 bases at V and 7 bases at J, with 12 bases in the middle. The germline gives CDR1 MGHRA, CDR2 YSYEKL.

In its sample, this clone was seen once. This chain links TRBV25-1 with TRBJ1-1; 7 nucleotides agree with TRBD1. Looked up from germline, CDR1 is MGHDK and CDR2 is SYGVNS. This CDR3 is built from 14 residues. V lost 6 bases, J lost 3 bases, and 7 bases stayed unmatched. This chain's CDR3 is CASRQTGFDTEAFF. CDR3 coding DNA: TGTGCCAGCAGGCAGACAGGGTTTGACACTGAAGCTTTCTTT.

The V gene is TRBV4-1, the J gene TRBJ2-7; D is unclear. Germline CDR1 MGHRA, CDR2 YSYEKL. The CDR3 is 12 residues long. Trimming took off 0 bases at V and 6 bases at J, with 6 bases between the two ends. The DNA for the CDR3 is TGCGCCAGCAGCCAAGATGGGTTCGAGCAGTACTTC. This translates into CASSQDGFEQYF.

The rearrangement joins TRBV7-2 to TRBJ1-2, with D unclear. The CDR3 is 10 residues long. V lost 2 bases and J lost 10, with 5 bases in between. From germline, CDR1 is SGHTA and CDR2 FQGNSA. CDR3 amino acids: CASSLTVYTF. The CDR3, as DNA: TGTGCCAGCAGCTTAACAGTCTACACCTTC.

The rearrangement links TRBV24-1 to TRBJ2-3; D not certain. CDR3 length: 11 residues. Germline V CDR1 and CDR2: KGHDR, SFDVKD. Trimming cost V 4 bases and J 4 bases, with 2 bases left between them. CDR3 protein: CATSEADTQYF. The CDR3, as DNA: TGTGCCACCAGTGAAGCAGATACGCAGTATTTT.